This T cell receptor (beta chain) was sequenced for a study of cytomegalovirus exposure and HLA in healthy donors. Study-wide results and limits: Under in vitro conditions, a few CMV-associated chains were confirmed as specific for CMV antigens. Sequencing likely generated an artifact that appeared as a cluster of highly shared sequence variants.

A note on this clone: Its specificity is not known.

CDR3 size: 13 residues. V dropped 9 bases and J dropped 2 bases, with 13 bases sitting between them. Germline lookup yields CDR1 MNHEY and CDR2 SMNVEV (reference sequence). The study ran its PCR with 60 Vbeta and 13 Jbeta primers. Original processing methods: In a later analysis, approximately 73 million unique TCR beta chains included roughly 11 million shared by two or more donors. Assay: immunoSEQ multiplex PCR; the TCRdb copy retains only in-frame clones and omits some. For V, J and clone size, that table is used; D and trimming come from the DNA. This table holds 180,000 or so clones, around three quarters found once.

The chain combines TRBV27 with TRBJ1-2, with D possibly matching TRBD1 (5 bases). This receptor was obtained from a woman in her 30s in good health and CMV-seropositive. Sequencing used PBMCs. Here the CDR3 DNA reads TGTGCCAGTAGGACAAACATGAACTATGGCTACACCTTC. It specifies CASRTNMNYGYTF.